The 29 T cell receptor beta chains below come from one sample, sequenced in a study of T cells expressing NK-cell markers. TCRdb re-called the 5' RACE reads; every CDR3 protein appears as one record, without DNA. This sample's clone table lists 550,000 to 600,000 distinct CDR3 sequences. The source material was blood T cells: a sorted CD56 or NKG2C T cell subset, CD4+ or CD8+ T cells, or bulk PBMC T cells (not recorded which). The receptor set was obtained from a man aged 18 to 30 in good health.

The chain joins TRBV5-6 to TRBJ1-2. Germline CDR1 and CDR2: SGHDT and YYEEEE. The CDR3 runs 14 residues. CDR3 sequence reads: CASRKPDGVGGYTF.

This clonotype is identified as medium-sized from frequency. The genes are TRBV6-2 or TRBV6-3 and TRBJ2-1; TCRdb picks TRBD2, but there is no DNA to check that call. The CDR3 loop spans 14 amino acids. Germline V gene sequence: CDR1 MNHEY, CDR2 SVGEGT. The CDR3 loop reads CASSYLGDPLEQFF.

The genes are TRBV10-3 and TRBJ1-4. This CDR3 has 15 residues. Germline V gene lookup returns CDR1 ENHRY and CDR2 SYGVKD. CDR3 sequence: CAISESTVNNEKLFF.

This chain joins TRBV3-1 and TRBJ1-1; TCRdb names TRBD1, which stays unverified in the absence of DNA. The CDR3 is made up of 13 amino acids. The germline CDR1 and CDR2 sequences are LGHDT and YNNKEL (reference sequence). CDR3 residues: CASSRRQGTGAFF.

V is TRBV7-9 and J is TRBJ2-5; the D call of TRBD2 rests on TCRdb alone, since no DNA is present to check it. The CDR3 is made up of 15 amino acids. Germline loops: CDR1 SEHNR, CDR2 FQNEAQ (reference sequence). CDR3 sequence: CASSLPGLVRETQYF.

The chain has TRBV28 and TRBJ2-7. The CDR3 is 15 residues long. In germline, CDR1 is MDHEN, CDR2 SYDVKM. This CDR3 reads CASSGNRGASYEQYF. Full variable domain (remainder filled in from reference TRBV28 and TRBJ2-7): DVKVTQSSRYLVKRTGEKVFLECVQDMDHENMFWYRQDPGLGLRLIYFSYDVKMKEKGDIPEGYSVSREKKERFSLILESASTNQTSMYLCASSGNRGASYEQYFGPGTRLTVT.

CDR3 protein: CSARVGDSNQPQHF. This chain uses TRBV20-1 with TRBJ1-5. This CDR3 region has 14 residues. Germline lookup yields CDR1 DFQATT and CDR2 SNEGSKA (reference sequence).

The gene calls are TRBV4-1 and TRBJ2-4; TCRdb proposes TRBD2, but this gene call is untestable without DNA. Germline CDR1 and CDR2: MGHRA and YSYEKL. The CDR3 is 16 residues long. Here the CDR3 reads CASSGPGTSGQNIQYF.

The CDR3 region is CASSHTLQPGYGYTF. The V call is TRBV14, the J call TRBJ1-2; TCRdb selects TRBD1, and the lack of DNA leaves this call unchecked. The CDR3 totals 15 residues. Germline CDR1 SGHDN, CDR2 FVKESK.

The chain uses TRBV5-1 and TRBJ1-1; TCRdb calls TRBD1, which cannot be checked without DNA. Germline values: CDR1 SGHRS, CDR2 YFSETQ. This CDR3 has 17 residues. This CDR3 is CASSFGGTGRVDTEAFF.

The chain combines TRBV27 with TRBJ2-7; without DNA, the TCRdb call of TRBD1 cannot be checked. This CDR3 has 16 amino acids. Germline V gives CDR1 MNHEY, CDR2 SMNVEV (reference sequence). Here the CDR3 reads CASSLTPARGAYEQYF.

V gene TRBV28 combines with J gene TRBJ2-3; the TRBD2 assignment by TCRdb is unverifiable without DNA. This CDR3 contains 19 residues. Germline CDR1 is MDHEN and CDR2 is SYDVKM. Here the CDR3 reads CASSLLGGRALVDTDTQYF.

CDR3: CASSPGYSVAEAFF. V usage is TRBV5-1 and J usage is TRBJ1-1; the D gene TCRdb calls, TRBD1, cannot be checked with no DNA. CDR1 and CDR2 (germline): SGHRS, YFSETQ. The CDR3 is 14 residues long.

The chain is built from TRBV12-3 or TRBV12-4 and TRBJ2-1. The CDR3 totals 11 residues. CDR3 protein: CASSIAGEQFF.

The chain links TRBV27 to TRBJ1-1. Germline loops: CDR1 MNHEY, CDR2 SMNVEV (reference sequence). The length of the CDR3 is 15 residues. The chain's CDR3 is CASSHYRQRDTEAFF.

The chain employs TRBV7-3 and TRBJ2-3. CDR3 size: 14 residues. Germline V lookup: CDR1 SGHTA, CDR2 FQGTGA. This CDR3 reads CASSATPNADTQYF. The full variable domain, completed using reference TRBV7-3 and TRBJ2-3, is GAGVSQTPSNKVTEKGKYVELRCDPISGHTALYWYRQSLGQGPEFLIYFQGTGAADDSGLPNDRFFAVRPEGSVSTLKIQRTERGDSAVYLCASSATPNADTQYFGPGTRLTVL.

The chain combines TRBV6-1 with TRBJ1-4; TCRdb designates TRBD1, a call that cannot be tested without DNA. The germline V gene has CDR1 MNHNS and CDR2 SASEGT. The CDR3 sequence is 16 residues long. CDR3 residues: CASRLPRQGVNEKLFF.

The chain recombines TRBV24-1 with TRBJ1-2. Germline V gives CDR1 KGHDR, CDR2 SFDVKD. CDR3 length: 13 amino acids. This CDR3 reads CATSDTDRGGYTF.

This rearrangement joins TRBV5-5 to TRBJ1-1; TCRdb's assignment of TRBD1 cannot be checked, as there is no DNA. The CDR3 totals 14 residues. Germline V CDR1 and CDR2: SGHKS, YYEKEE (reference sequence). CDR3 sequence: CASSFRGFNPEAFF.

Here the CDR3 reads CASSLSGTLVYEQYF. The rearrangement links TRBV7-2 to TRBJ2-7; as DNA is missing, the TRBD2 call by TCRdb cannot be tested. Germline V gene lookup returns CDR1 SGHTA and CDR2 FQGNSA. The CDR3 has 15 residues.

The chain couples TRBV20-1 to TRBJ2-3. The CDR3 is made up of 12 amino acids. CDR1 and CDR2 (germline): DFQATT, SNEGSKA (reference sequence). CDR3 in amino acids: CSAILALDTQYF.

The V gene is TRBV11-2, the J gene TRBJ1-4. Germline CDR1 is SGHAT and CDR2 is FQNNGV. This CDR3 has 15 amino acids. CDR3: CASSLEPSANEKLFF.

The chain recombines TRBV12-3 or TRBV12-4 with TRBJ1-5; the TCRdb D gene call, TRBD1, has no DNA to confirm it. The CDR3 consists of 14 residues. This CDR3 is CASSWDSANQPQHF.

V usage is TRBV29-1 and J usage is TRBJ1-2. Germline V gene sequence: CDR1 SQVTM, CDR2 ANQGSEA. This CDR3 comprises 11 residues. The CDR3 is CSVVLWDGYTF.

The rearrangement uses TRBV7-6 and TRBJ2-7. CDR1 SGHVS and CDR2 FNYEAQ come from the germline V gene. The length of the CDR3 is 12 residues. CDR3 sequence: CASSTKSSEQYF.

The chain combines TRBV3-1 with TRBJ2-3; as DNA is missing, the TRBD1 call by TCRdb cannot be tested. The CDR3 length is 14 residues. Germline values: CDR1 LGHDT, CDR2 YNNKEL (reference sequence). CDR3 amino acids: CASSQESRTDTQYF.

V is TRBV20-1 and J is TRBJ2-2; absent DNA, TCRdb's TRBD2 call cannot be checked. CDR1 is DFQATT and CDR2 is SNEGSKA in the germline V gene (reference sequence). The CDR3 has 16 amino acids. The CDR3 region is CSALPLTDPNTGELFF.

The CDR3: CATLRGGENQPQHF. The chain recombines TRBV6-5 with TRBJ1-5; absent DNA, TCRdb's TRBD1 call cannot be checked. Germline assignment: CDR1 MNHEY and CDR2 SVGAGI. This CDR3 has 14 residues.

This rearrangement joins TRBV7-2 to TRBJ2-1. Germline CDR1 reads SGHTA; CDR2 reads FQGNSA. This CDR3 is built from 15 residues. The CDR3: CASSLGSRLVNEQFF.